The clone carrying this T cell receptor (beta chain) counts as large. What it binds is unknown. Mouse germline and gene names are used. The observed sequence ends 1 residue before the CDR3 terminus, with the missing tail filled in from the germline J gene. The sample is drawn from a study of tissue T cells after allogeneic stem cell transplantation. CDR1 and CDR2 from the germline V gene are SGHDT and FRDEAV. This CDR3 spans 11 amino acids. Between the trimmed V and J ends, which lost 2 bases and 4 bases, there was a span of 4 bases. TCRbeta CDR3 was sequenced at survey depth with template counts. Sequencing was performed with immunoSEQ multiplex PCR; in TCRdb, only in-frame clones are kept and a portion is missing. The profile shows some 3,700 clones, around 52% of them singletons. Whole-study findings and limits: Anatomically similar tissues had similar TCR repertoires within each patient. Across patients, clones rarely overlapped, yet motif clusters were shared tissue-specifically.

The time point here: mouse harvest day 7 after allogeneic transplant. Tail vein injection delivered 10^7 T-cell-depleted bone marrow cells and 10^6 splenic CD5+ T cells. Mice had MHC-mismatched B6 into BALB/c GVHD, sampled day 7 or 14. The sample was gut tissue. The sequence was collected from a female BALB/c mouse given C57BL/6 T cells with graft-versus-host disease after an allogeneic hematopoietic cell transplant. This sequence joins TRBV14 and TRBJ2-7; D is uncertain. The DNA read from the CDR3 is TGTGCCAGCAGTTTTGGGTATGAACAGTAC. Encoded protein: CASSFGYEQY. The CDR3 as a whole reads CASSFGYEQYF.